This passage covers 18 T cell receptor beta chains from one sample sequenced in a study of low-dose radiotherapy and immunotherapy resistance in tumors. Alpha- and beta-chain coverage of first-strand cDNA came from TRAV- and TRBV-specific primers. With a V-primer adapter and a constant-region primer, TCRs were amplified for around 21 PCR cycles. From the reads, TCRdb called clonotypes with MiXCR, one entry per CDR3 protein. The profile covers 16,000 or so distinct CDR3 sequences, with about two thirds appearing a single time and approximately 5% taken by the ten largest. All receptors come from a human donor with advanced metastatic prostate, ovarian, gallbladder or colorectal cancer (not recorded which). This table probably holds off-target reads from a library built for another chain.

This clonotype was counted between two and nine times. The rearrangement joins TRBV2 to TRBJ2-1, with 11 bases aligning to TRBD2. The CDR3 spans 17 residues. The J segment lost 7 bases and the V segment lost 5 bases, leaving 13 bases of the junction unmatched. Germline CDR1 and CDR2: SNHLY and FYNNEI. The CDR3 loop reads CASSKGLAGPRGNEQFF. In nucleotides, the CDR3 is TGTGCCAGCAGTAAAGGACTAGCGGGTCCCCGTGGGAATGAGCAGTTCTTC.

CDR3: CASSSLKGASVNIQYF. CDR3 DNA sequence: TGTGCCAGCAGTTCTCTAAAGGGGGCCTCTGTAAACATTCAGTACTTC. J is TRBJ2-4 and V is TRBV6-6, with TRBD1 matching over 7 bases. V shed 4 bases, J shed 6 bases, and the junction held 12 bases outside the gene matches. CDR1 and CDR2 from the germline V gene are MNHNY and SVGAGI (reference sequence). The CDR3 is made up of 16 amino acids.

This chain connects TRBV9 to TRBJ2-2; D call uncertain. CDR1 is SGDLS and CDR2 is YYNGEE in the germline V gene. CDR3 size: 12 residues. Trimming removed 0 bases at V and 6 bases at J, with 3 bases between. The CDR3 sequence: CASSVAPGELFF. In nucleotides, the CDR3 is TGTGCCAGCAGCGTAGCTCCCGGGGAGCTGTTTTTT.

V gene TRBV6-5 combines with J gene TRBJ2-7; D tentatively fits TRBD1 or TRBD2 (5 bases each). The germline V gene encodes CDR1 MNHEY and CDR2 SVGAGI. CDR3 length: 17 residues. Trimming pared 4 bases from V and 0 bases from J, leaving 19 bases between. CDR3 nucleotide sequence: TGTGCCAGCAGTTCCAACATGGGACGACAAGGCTCCTACGAGCAGTACTTC. Protein sequence: CASSSNMGRQGSYEQYF.

CDR3 protein: CASSLVDDSNQPQHF. CDR3 sequence (DNA): TGTGCCAGCAGCTTAGTGGACGATAGCAATCAGCCCCAGCATTTT. The rearrangement joins TRBV7-6 to TRBJ1-5; D gene ambiguous. The CDR3 consists of 15 residues. Germline V lookup: CDR1 SGHVS, CDR2 FNYEAQ. V lost 1 base, J lost 0 bases, and 7 bases lay in between.

The chain employs TRBV20-1 and TRBJ2-3, with TRBD1 matching 7 bases. Germline trimming cut 6 bases from V and 6 bases from J; bases unmatched to any gene: 3. Germline V gene data show CDR1 as DFQATT and CDR2 as SNEGSKA (reference sequence). This CDR3 contains 11 residues. The CDR3 DNA follows: TGCAGTGCCCAGACAGGGGATACGCAGTATTTT. Protein sequence: CSAQTGDTQYF.

The V and J genes are TRBV30 and TRBJ2-7; D is possibly TRBD1 (5 bases). This CDR3 is built from 13 residues. Germline CDR1 GTSNPN, CDR2 SVGIG (reference sequence). V lost 2 bases, J lost 7 bases, and 15 bases lay in between. CDR3 sequence: CAWSQKGVWEQYF. Here the CDR3 DNA reads TGTGCCTGGAGTCAAAAAGGGGTCTGGGAGCAGTACTTC. Full variable domain (outside the CDR3, taken from reference TRBV30 and TRBJ2-7): SQTIHQWPATLVQPVGSPLSLECTVEGTSNPNLYWYRQAAGRGLQLLFYSVGIGQISSEVPQNLSASRPQDRQFILSSKKLLLSDSGFYLCAWSQKGVWEQYFGPGTRLTVT.

This CDR3 is CASRLTGASFDNEQFF. The CDR3 DNA sequence: TGTGCCAGCAGGTTAACAGGGGCTTCCTTTGACAATGAGCAGTTCTTC. The chain couples TRBV28 to TRBJ2-1; 7 nucleotides match TRBD1. This CDR3 has 16 amino acids. Germline CDR1 reads MDHEN; CDR2 reads SYDVKM. V shed 6 bases and J 5 bases; nucleotides not matched to a gene: 13.

J is TRBJ2-3 and V is TRBV6-2 or TRBV6-3; 10 nucleotides agree with TRBD2. V lost 2 bases to trimming and J lost 2 bases; unmatched junction nucleotides: 1. The germline gives CDR1 MNHEY, CDR2 SVGEGT. This CDR3 has 15 residues. In DNA, the CDR3 is TGTGCCAGCAGTTACGGACTAGCGGACACAGATACGCAGTATTTT. Its protein is CASSYGLADTDTQYF.

This chain connects TRBV6-2 or TRBV6-3 to TRBJ2-5; TRBD2 might be the D (6 bases). This CDR3 region has 13 residues. Per germline, CDR1 MNHEY and CDR2 SVGEGT. V was shortened by 6 bases and J by 5 bases, with 13 bases between the two germline ends. The CDR3: CASSRTRGETQYF. The DNA of the CDR3 is TGTGCCAGCAGCCGAACCCGGGGGGAGACCCAGTACTTC.

J is TRBJ2-3 and V is TRBV6-5; D might be TRBD1 or TRBD2, each matching 6 bases. Deletions cut 3 bases from V and 6 bases from J, with 10 bases between. The CDR3 runs to 13 residues. Germline V gene data show CDR1 as MNHEY and CDR2 as SVGAGI. CDR3 sequence: CASSYSGADTQYF. As DNA, the CDR3 is TGTGCCAGCAGTTATTCGGGGGCCGATACGCAGTATTTT.

The genes are TRBV28 and TRBJ2-7; 8 bases are a match to TRBD2. Trimming took 5 bases from V and 0 from J; bases not matched to a gene: 6. CDR1 is MDHEN, CDR2 SYDVKM, per germline. CDR3 length: 15 residues. Here the CDR3 reads CASSLGGVDSYEQYF. The DNA for the CDR3 is TGTGCCAGCAGTCTCGGGGGGGTCGACTCCTACGAGCAGTACTTC. Variable domain in full (rest from reference TRBV28 and TRBJ2-7): DVKVTQSSRYLVKRTGEKVFLECVQDMDHENMFWYRQDPGLGLRLIYFSYDVKMKEKGDIPEGYSVSREKKERFSLILESASTNQTSMYLCASSLGGVDSYEQYFGPGTRLTVT.

The rearrangement links TRBV11-1 to TRBJ2-7; D remains unclear. The germline V gene encodes CDR1 SGHAT and CDR2 FQDESV (reference sequence). The CDR3 has 14 residues. V lost 1 base and J lost 2, with 9 bases in between. The CDR3, as DNA: TGTGCCAGCAGCTTAGAACAGTCGACCTACGAGCAGTACTTC. This sequence encodes CASSLEQSTYEQYF.

The chain combines TRBV15 with TRBJ2-3; the D gene is possibly TRBD2 (5 bases). The V and J ends lost 5 bases and 2 bases respectively, with 11 bases between them. CDR1 LNHNV and CDR2 YYDKDF come from the germline V gene (reference sequence). This CDR3 contains 14 residues. The CDR3 coding sequence is TGTGCCACCAGCGGGCGGGCGGACACAGATACGCAGTATTTT. Protein product: CATSGRADTDTQYF.

This clonotype was seen just once. The chain has TRBV6-5 and TRBJ2-3; 8 bases line up with TRBD2. CDR3 size: 16 residues. V lost 1 base and J lost 0; bases outside the gene matches: 3. Looked up from germline, CDR1 is MNHEY and CDR2 is SVGAGI. CDR3 sequence (DNA): TGTGCCAGCAGTTACTTAGCGGGGTCTAGCACAGATACGCAGTATTTT. Translating gives CASSYLAGSSTDTQYF.

The chain uses TRBV28 and TRBJ1-6, with unresolved D. This CDR3 comprises 15 residues. V lost 1 base, J lost 5 bases, and 9 bases lay in between. Germline lookup yields CDR1 MDHEN and CDR2 SYDVKM. The CDR3 reads CASSLLGGNNSPLHF. As DNA, the CDR3 is TGTGCCAGCAGTTTATTGGGTGGGAATAATTCACCCCTCCACTTT.

V gene TRBV28 combines with J gene TRBJ2-1; D gene uncertain. The CDR3 has 15 amino acids. V gave up 1 base and J gave up 2 bases, with 9 bases separating them. The germline V gene has CDR1 MDHEN and CDR2 SYDVKM. CDR3 sequence (DNA): TGTGCCAGCAGTTTATACCGGTCCCCCTACAATGAGCAGTTCTTC. This translates into CASSLYRSPYNEQFF.

This rearrangement joins TRBV5-1 to TRBJ2-1, with D unresolved. The V end was cut by 0 bases, the J end by 13 bases, with 20 bases between. This CDR3 comprises 15 residues. Looked up from germline, CDR1 is SGHRS and CDR2 is YFSETQ. CDR3 DNA sequence: TGCGCCAGCAGCTTGGCAGGACGGGCTACGTACTCACAGTTCTTC. It codes for CASSLAGRATYSQFF.